The source of this T cell receptor beta chain is a study of T-cell memory formation after mild COVID-19. This CDR3 has 13 residues. V lost 7 bases to trimming and J lost 1 base; unmatched junction nucleotides: 4. Germline V gene sequence: CDR1 DFQATT, CDR2 SNEGSKA (reference sequence). TCR alpha and TCR beta cDNA libraries with sample barcodes and UMIs came from 5'RACE using constant-segment primers. One entry per CDR3 protein results from TCRdb running MiXCR on the 5' RACE reads. Here the sample spans 580,000 or so distinct CDR3 sequences, 15% to 20% being singletons. Sequencing used PBMCs or a T cell subset sorted from them (not recorded which). The chain links TRBV20-1 to TRBJ2-3, with 8 bases identical to TRBD1. The TCR originated in an adult woman who had mild COVID-19 (a few samples of this study predate the infection). Cell type and time point are not known. The CDR3 sequence: CSVAGQGTDTQYF. The CDR3 DNA reads as TGCAGTGTGGCGGGACAGGGCACAGATACGCAGTATTTT.